These 14 T cell receptor beta chains were sequenced from one sample in a study of T cells in localized non-small cell lung cancer. Profiled with immunoSEQ multiplex PCR; TCRdb holds only in-frame clones, not every one. The table shows some 39,000 clones, with just over 85% occurring only once. Sequences were derived from peripheral blood mononuclear cells, sampled before any cancer treatment. All receptors come from an older male donor with stage II lung adenocarcinoma.

This chain uses TRBV7-9 with TRBJ1-1; 11 bases align to TRBD1. There are 16 residues in the CDR3. The germline CDR1 and CDR2 sequences are SEHNR and FQNEAQ (reference sequence). V was clipped by 8 bases and J by 1 base; unmatched bases: 9. The CDR3 region is CASHGQGALGNTEAFF. CDR3 DNA: TGTGCCAGCCATGGACAGGGGGCCTTGGGGAACACTGAAGCTTTCTTT.

This sequence joins TRBV28 and TRBJ2-7, with D maybe TRBD2 (5 bases). V lost 5 bases and J lost 7, with 12 bases in between. Germline-derived CDR1 and CDR2 are MDHEN and SYDVKM. The CDR3 is 12 residues long. The CDR3 DNA reads as TGTGCCAGCAGTGAGGGTTTTGAGGAGCAGTACTTC. Protein: CASSEGFEEQYF.

The chain employs TRBV29-1 and TRBJ2-6, with 10 bases matching TRBD1. This CDR3 is built from 15 residues. Trimming at V came to 2 bases and at J to 13 bases, leaving 11 bases not matched to a gene. The germline CDR1 and CDR2 sequences are SQVTM and ANQGSEA. The CDR3 nucleotides are TGCAGCGTTGAACCCTTGGACAGGGGGACAAAAGTCCTGACTTTC. Residues: CSVEPLDRGTKVLTF.

This chain connects TRBV6-5 to TRBJ1-1, with 9 positions matching TRBD1. The CDR3 extends over 14 amino acids. Germline values: CDR1 MNHEY, CDR2 SVGAGI. V shed 7 bases, J shed 0 bases, and the junction held 3 bases outside the gene matches. CDR3: CASTGTGLNTEAFF. CDR3 coding DNA: TGTGCCAGCACCGGGACAGGGTTGAACACTGAAGCTTTCTTT.

The genes are TRBV28 and TRBJ1-2; 8 nucleotides match TRBD1. Losses at the gene ends were 6 bases for V and 8 bases for J; bases not matched to a gene: 5. Germline V gives CDR1 MDHEN, CDR2 SYDVKM. The CDR3 is 12 residues long. The CDR3 spells CASRSTGEGYTF. CDR3 sequence (DNA): TGTGCCAGCAGATCGACAGGGGAAGGCTACACCTTC.

The chain is built from TRBV18 and TRBJ2-7, with TRBD1 identical over 8 bases. Germline CDR1 KGHSH, CDR2 LQKENI. This CDR3 is 16 amino acids long. Trimming took 4 bases from V and 0 from J; bases not matched to a gene: 8. This chain's CDR3 is CASSLPNRGFSYEQYF. CDR3 coding DNA: TGTGCCAGCTCACTGCCAAACAGGGGGTTCTCCTACGAGCAGTACTTC.

V gene TRBV25-1 combines with J gene TRBJ2-3; no clear D. The CDR3 is made up of 15 amino acids. V was clipped by 3 bases and J by 2 bases, with 12 bases between them. Looked up from germline, CDR1 is MGHDK and CDR2 is SYGVNS. Here the CDR3 reads CASSESDKFTDTQYF. In DNA, the CDR3 is TGTGCCAGCAGTGAGAGTGACAAATTCACAGATACGCAGTATTTT.

V gene TRBV6-1 combines with J gene TRBJ1-1, with D unclear. Germline V gives CDR1 MNHNS, CDR2 SASEGT. There are 13 residues in the CDR3. V was clipped by 3 bases and J by 1 base, with 6 bases between them. In nucleotides, the CDR3 is TGTGCCAGCAGTGAGGGGAGGAACACTGAAGCTTTCTTT. This translates into CASSEGRNTEAFF.

The rearrangement joins TRBV7-8 to TRBJ2-7; D unresolved. Looked up from germline, CDR1 is SGHVS and CDR2 is FQNEAQ. This CDR3 is built from 14 residues. Trimming stripped 5 bases from V and 5 bases from J, with 16 bases between. The CDR3 nucleotides are TGTGCCAGCAGCCCCACCGAGGCCGCCCACGAGCAGTACTTC. Amino acids: CASSPTEAAHEQYF.

The chain joins TRBV27 to TRBJ2-1, with 7 bases fitting TRBD2. The CDR3 consists of 13 residues. Germline trimming cut 3 bases from V and 12 bases from J; bases unmatched to any gene: 8. Germline V gene data show CDR1 as MNHEY and CDR2 as SMNVEV (reference sequence). The CDR3, as DNA: TGTGCCAGCAGTTTCGGGCGGGGGTTTGTGCAGTTCTTC. Amino acid sequence: CASSFGRGFVQFF.

This chain links TRBV29-1 with TRBJ2-1; TRBD1 matches 7 bases. The V segment lost 7 bases and the J segment 7 bases; nucleotides outside the gene matches: 7. There are 12 residues in the CDR3. CDR1 is SQVTM and CDR2 is ANQGSEA in the germline V gene. This CDR3 reads CSGTGAHNEQFF. The CDR3, as DNA: TGCAGCGGCACAGGGGCCCATAATGAGCAGTTCTTC.

The J gene is TRBJ2-7, the V gene TRBV19; 11 bases are shared with TRBD2. The junction had 18 bases not matched to a gene; V was cut back by 8 bases and J by 6 bases. The CDR3 totals 17 residues. From germline, CDR1 is LNHDA and CDR2 SQIVND (reference sequence). The CDR3 DNA reads TGTGCCAGTTGGTCTAACAGGGAAGTTAGCGGGAGGGGCGAGCAGTACTTC. Its translation is CASWSNREVSGRGEQYF.

This chain joins TRBV28 and TRBJ1-3, with TRBD1 matching 7 bases. The germline gives CDR1 MDHEN, CDR2 SYDVKM. The CDR3 is made up of 16 amino acids. V lost 6 bases to trimming and J lost 4 bases; unmatched junction nucleotides: 12. CDR3 DNA sequence: TGTGCCAGCAGCCCAGGGGGGTACTCGAGGGGAAACACCATATATTTT. Amino acids: CASSPGGYSRGNTIYF.

This chain connects TRBV4-2 to TRBJ2-7; D tentatively fits TRBD1 or TRBD2 (5 bases each). Per the germline V gene, CDR1 is LGHNA and CDR2 is YNFKEQ. This CDR3 comprises 14 residues. With 1 base removed from V and 3 bases from J, the gap between germline ends came to 10 bases. The CDR3 reads CASSQGGNNYEQYF. The CDR3 region has the DNA TGTGCCAGCAGCCAAGGGGGGAACAACTACGAGCAGTACTTC.